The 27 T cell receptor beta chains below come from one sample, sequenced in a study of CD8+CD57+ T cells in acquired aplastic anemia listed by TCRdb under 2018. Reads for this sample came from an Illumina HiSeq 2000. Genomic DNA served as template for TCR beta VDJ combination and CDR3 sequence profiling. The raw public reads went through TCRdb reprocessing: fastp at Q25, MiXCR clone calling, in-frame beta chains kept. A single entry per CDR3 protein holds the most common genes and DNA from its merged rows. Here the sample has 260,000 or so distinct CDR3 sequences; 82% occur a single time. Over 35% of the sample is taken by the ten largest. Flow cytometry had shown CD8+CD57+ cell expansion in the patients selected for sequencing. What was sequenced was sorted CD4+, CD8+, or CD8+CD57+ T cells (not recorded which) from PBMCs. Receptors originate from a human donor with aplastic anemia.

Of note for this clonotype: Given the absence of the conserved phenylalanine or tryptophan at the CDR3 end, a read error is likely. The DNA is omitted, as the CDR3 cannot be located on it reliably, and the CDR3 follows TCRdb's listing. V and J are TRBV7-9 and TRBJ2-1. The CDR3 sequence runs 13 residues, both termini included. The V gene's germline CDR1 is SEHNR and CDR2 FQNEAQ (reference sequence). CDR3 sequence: CASSVAGIHEHIV.

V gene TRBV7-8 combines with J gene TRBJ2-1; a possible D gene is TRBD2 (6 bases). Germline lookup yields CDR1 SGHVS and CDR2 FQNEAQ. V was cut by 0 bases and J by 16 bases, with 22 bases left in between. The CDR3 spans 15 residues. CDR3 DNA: TGTGCCAGCAGCTTAGCGGGAGGTGCCGAGACTCAGTATTTCTTC. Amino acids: CASSLAGGAETQYFF.

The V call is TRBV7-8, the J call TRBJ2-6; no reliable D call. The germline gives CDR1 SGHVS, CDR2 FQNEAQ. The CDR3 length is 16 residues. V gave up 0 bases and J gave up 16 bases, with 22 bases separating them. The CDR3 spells CASSLAGSSGTQDLTF. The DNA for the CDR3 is TGTGCCAGCAGCTTAGCGGGAAGCTCCGGTACGCAGGATCTGACTTTC.

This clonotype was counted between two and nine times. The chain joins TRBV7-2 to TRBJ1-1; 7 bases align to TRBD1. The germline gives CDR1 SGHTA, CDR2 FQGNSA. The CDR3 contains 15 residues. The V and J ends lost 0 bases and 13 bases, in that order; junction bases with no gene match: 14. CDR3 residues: CASSLALTGNTEYFF. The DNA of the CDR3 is TGTGCCAGCAGCTTAGCTCTGACAGGGAACACTGAATATTTCTTT.

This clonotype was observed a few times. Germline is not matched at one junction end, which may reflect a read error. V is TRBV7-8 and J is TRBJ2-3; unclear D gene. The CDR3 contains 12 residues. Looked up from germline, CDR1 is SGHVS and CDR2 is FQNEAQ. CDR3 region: CASSVGSGPQTF. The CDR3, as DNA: TGTGCCAGCAGCGTAGGGTCAGGTCCCCAGACGTTT.

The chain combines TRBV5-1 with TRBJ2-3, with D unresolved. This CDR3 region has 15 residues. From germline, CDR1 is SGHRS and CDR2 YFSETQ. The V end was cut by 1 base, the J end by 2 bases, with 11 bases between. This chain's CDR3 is CASSLFGRATDTQYF. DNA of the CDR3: TGCGCCAGCAGCTTGTTCGGACGGGCCACAGATACGCAGTATTTT.

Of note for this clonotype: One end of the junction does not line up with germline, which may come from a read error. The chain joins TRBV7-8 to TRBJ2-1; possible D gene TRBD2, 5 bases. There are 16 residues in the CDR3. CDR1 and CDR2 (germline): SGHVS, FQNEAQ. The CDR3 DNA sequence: TGTGCCAGCAGCTTTGCAGGAGGCCCCGATACGCATGATCAGTTCTTC. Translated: CASSFAGGPDTHDQFF.

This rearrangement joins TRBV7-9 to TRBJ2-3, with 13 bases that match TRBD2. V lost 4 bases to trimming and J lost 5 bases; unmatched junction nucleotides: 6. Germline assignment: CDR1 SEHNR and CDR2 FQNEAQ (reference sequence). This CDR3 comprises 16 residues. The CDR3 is CASSSTSGRSQDTQYF. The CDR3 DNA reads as TGTGCCAGCAGCTCGACTAGCGGGAGGAGTCAAGATACGCAGTATTTT.

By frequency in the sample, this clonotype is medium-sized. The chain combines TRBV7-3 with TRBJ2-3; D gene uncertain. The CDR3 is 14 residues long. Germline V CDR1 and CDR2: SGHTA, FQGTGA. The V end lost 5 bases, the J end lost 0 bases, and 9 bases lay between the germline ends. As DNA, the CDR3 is TGTGCCAGCAGCCCCTTGGGTAGCACAGATACGCAGTATTTT. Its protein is CASSPLGSTDTQYF.

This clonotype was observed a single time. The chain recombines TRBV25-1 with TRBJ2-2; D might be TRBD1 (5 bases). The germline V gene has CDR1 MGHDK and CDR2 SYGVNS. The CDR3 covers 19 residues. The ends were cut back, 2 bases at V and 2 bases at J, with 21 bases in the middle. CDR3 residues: CASSESGVGQTDNTGELFF. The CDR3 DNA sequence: TGTGCCAGCAGTGAAAGTGGGGTGGGGCAGACCGATAACACCGGGGAGCTGTTTTTT.

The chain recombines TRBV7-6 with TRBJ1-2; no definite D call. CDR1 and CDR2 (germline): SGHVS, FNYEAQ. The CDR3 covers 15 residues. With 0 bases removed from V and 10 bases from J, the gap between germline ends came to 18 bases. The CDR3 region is CASSLADGTGYDYTF. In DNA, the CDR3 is TGTGCCAGCAGCTTAGCTGACGGCACGGGCTACGACTACACCTTC.

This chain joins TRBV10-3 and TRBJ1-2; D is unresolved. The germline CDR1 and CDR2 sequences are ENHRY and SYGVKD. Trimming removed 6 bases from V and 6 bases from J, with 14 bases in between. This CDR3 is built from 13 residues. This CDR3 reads CAIRQDSNDGYTF. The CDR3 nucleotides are TGTGCCATCAGACAAGACTCAAACGATGGCTACACCTTC.

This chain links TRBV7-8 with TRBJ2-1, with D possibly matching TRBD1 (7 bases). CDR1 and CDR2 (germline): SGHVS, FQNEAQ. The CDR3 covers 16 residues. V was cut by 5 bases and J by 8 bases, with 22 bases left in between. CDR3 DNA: TGTGCCAGCAGCCAGGGGGGCGGGAAAGATCAGGATGAGCAGTTCTTC. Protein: CASSQGGGKDQDEQFF. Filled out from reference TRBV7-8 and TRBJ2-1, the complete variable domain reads GAGVSQSPRYKVAKRGQDVALRCDPISGHVSLFWYQQALGQGPEFLTYFQNEAQLDKSGLPSDRFFAERPEGSVSTLKIQRTQQEDSAVYLCASSQGGGKDQDEQFFGPGTRLTVL.

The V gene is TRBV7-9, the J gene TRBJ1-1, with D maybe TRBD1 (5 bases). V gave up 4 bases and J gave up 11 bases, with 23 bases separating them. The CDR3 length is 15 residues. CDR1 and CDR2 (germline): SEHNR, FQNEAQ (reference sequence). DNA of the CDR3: TGTGCCAGCAGCTGGGTGGGGGGTGCTCCTACTAGCGCTTTCTTT. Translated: CASSWVGGAPTSAFF.

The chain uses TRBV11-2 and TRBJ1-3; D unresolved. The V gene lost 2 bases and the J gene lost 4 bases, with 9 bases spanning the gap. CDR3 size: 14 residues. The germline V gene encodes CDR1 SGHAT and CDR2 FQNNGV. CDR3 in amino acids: CASSLSGGGNTIYF. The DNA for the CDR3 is TGTGCCAGCAGCTTATCAGGCGGAGGAAACACCATATATTTT.

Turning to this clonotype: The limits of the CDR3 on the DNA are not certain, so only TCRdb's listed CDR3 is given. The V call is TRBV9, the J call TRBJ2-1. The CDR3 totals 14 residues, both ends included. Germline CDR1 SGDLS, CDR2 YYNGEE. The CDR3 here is CASSVGAYTQYFVF.

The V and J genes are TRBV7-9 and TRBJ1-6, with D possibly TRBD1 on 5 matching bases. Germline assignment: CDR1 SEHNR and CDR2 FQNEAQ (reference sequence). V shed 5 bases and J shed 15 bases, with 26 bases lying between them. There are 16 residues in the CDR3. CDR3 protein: CASSADSACYNAHLHF. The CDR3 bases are TGTGCCAGCAGCGCCGACAGCGCCTGCTATAATGCTCACCTCCACTTT.

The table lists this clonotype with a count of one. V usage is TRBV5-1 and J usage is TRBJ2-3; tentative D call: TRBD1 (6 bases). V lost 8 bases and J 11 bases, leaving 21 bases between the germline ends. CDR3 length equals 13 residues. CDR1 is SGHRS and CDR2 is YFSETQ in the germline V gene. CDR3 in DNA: TGCGCCAGTCCGTCCTCCGGGACACCAAGGCAGTATTTT. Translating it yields CASPSSGTPRQYF.

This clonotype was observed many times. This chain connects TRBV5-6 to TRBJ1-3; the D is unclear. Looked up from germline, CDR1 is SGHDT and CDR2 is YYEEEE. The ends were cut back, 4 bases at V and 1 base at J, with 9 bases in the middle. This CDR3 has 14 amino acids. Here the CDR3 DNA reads TGTGCCAGCAGCCCGACATTTTCTGGAAACACCATATATTTT. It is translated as CASSPTFSGNTIYF.

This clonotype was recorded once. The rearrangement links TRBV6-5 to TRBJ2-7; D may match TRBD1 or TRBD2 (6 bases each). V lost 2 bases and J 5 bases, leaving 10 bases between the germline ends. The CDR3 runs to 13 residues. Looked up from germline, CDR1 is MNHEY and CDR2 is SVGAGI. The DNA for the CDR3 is TGTGCCAGCAGTTACGGGGGCGGGGACGAGCAGTACTTC. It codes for CASSYGGGDEQYF.

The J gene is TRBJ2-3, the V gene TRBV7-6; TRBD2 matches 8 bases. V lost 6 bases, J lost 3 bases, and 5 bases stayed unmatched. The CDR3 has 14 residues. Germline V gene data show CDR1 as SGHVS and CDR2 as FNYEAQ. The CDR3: CASSPGLATDTQYF. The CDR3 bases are TGTGCCAGCAGTCCAGGACTAGCAACAGATACGCAGTATTTT. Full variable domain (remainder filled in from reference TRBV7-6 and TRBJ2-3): GAGVSQSPRYKVTKRGQDVALRCDPISGHVSLYWYRQALGQGPEFLTYFNYEAQQDKSGLPNDRFSAERPEGSISTLTIQRTEQRDSAMYRCASSPGLATDTQYFGPGTRLTVL.

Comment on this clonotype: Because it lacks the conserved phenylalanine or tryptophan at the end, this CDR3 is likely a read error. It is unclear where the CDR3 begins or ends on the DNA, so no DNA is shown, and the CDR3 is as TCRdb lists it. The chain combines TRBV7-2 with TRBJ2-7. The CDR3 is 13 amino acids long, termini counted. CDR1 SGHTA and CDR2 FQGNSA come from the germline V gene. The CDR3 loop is CASSPSTSSAPCL.

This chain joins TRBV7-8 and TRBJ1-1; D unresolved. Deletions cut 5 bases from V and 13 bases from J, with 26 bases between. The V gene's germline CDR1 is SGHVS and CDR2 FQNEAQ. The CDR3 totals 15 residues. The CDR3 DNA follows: TGTGCCAGCAGCGCAGAGTCTTGTAAGAATACGGAGTATTTCTTT. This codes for CASSAESCKNTEYFF.

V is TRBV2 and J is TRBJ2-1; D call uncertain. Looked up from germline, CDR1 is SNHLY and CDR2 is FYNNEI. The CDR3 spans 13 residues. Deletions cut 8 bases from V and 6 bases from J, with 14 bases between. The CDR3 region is CASGYGGPNEQFF. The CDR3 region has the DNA TGTGCCAGCGGTTACGGCGGCCCCAATGAGCAGTTCTTC. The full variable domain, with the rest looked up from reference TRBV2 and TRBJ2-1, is EPEVTQTPSHQVTQMGQEVILRCVPISNHLYFYWYRQILGQKVEFLVSFYNNEISEKSEIFDDQFSVERPDGSNFTLKIRSTKLEDSAMYFCASGYGGPNEQFFGPGTRLTVL.

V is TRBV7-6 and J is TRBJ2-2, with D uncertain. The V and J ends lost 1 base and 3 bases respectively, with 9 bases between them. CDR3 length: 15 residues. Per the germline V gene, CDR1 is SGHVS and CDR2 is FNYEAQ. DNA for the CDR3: TGTGCCAGCAGCTTAGGGGCCTCGTACACCGGGGAGCTGTTTTTT. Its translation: CASSLGASYTGELFF.

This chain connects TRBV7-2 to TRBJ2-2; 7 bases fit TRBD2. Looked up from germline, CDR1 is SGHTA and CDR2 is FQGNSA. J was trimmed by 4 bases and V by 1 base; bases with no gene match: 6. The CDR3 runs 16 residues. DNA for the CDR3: TGTGCCAGCAGCTTAGTTTTTGGGGGGGGCACCGGGGAGCTGTTTTTT. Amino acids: CASSLVFGGGTGELFF.

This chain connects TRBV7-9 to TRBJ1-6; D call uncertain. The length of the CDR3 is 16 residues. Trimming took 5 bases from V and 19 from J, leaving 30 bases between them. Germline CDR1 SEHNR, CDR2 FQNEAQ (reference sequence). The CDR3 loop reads CASSPPPEGLTHQRHF. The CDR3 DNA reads TGTGCCAGCAGCCCCCCTCCGGAGGGCCTAACTCACCAAAGACACTTT.